Described below is a single T cell receptor (beta chain) sequence and its context. The CDR3 totals 16 residues. Looked up from germline, CDR1 is KGHSH and CDR2 is LQKENI. The V end was cut by 0 bases, the J end by 0 bases, with 8 bases between. The assay was immunoSEQ multiplex PCR, and TCRdb's table has in-frame clones only and misses some. The sample holds around 60,000 clones, 80% to 95% seen once. This specimen belongs to a study of technical replicates of blood from a few donors. This receptor was obtained from a human donor in good health. Some clones in this sample may be carry-over from other donors' samples. The V and J genes are TRBV18 and TRBJ2-2; the D gene is possibly TRBD1 (6 bases). The sample taken for sequencing was PBMCs. Here the CDR3 reads CASSPPGTTNTGELFF. In nucleotides, the CDR3 is TGTGCCAGCTCACCACCCGGGACAACGAACACCGGGGAGCTGTTTTTT.